This passage covers 28 T cell receptor beta chains from one sample sequenced in a study of cytomegalovirus exposure and HLA in healthy donors. This PCR relied on a set of 60 Vbeta primers and 13 Jbeta primers. Profiled with immunoSEQ multiplex PCR; TCRdb holds only in-frame clones, not every one. The data contain about 160,000 clones, roughly 80% of them singletons. The sample comprised PBMCs. The receptors were sampled from a girl aged 10 to 17 in good health and CMV-seropositive.

This chain uses TRBV30 with TRBJ2-2; no reliable D call. Germline lookup yields CDR1 GTSNPN and CDR2 SVGIG (reference sequence). The length of the CDR3 is 13 residues. Trimming left V 4 bases short and J 6 bases short, with 12 bases between. The CDR3: CAWTRMRPGELFF. The DNA for the CDR3 is TGTGCCTGGACCCGAATGAGGCCCGGGGAGCTGTTTTTT.

The chain employs TRBV18 and TRBJ1-5; possibly TRBD1 for D (6 bases). The CDR3 loop spans 16 amino acids. Trimming removed 2 bases from V and 0 bases from J, with 11 bases in between. Germline loops: CDR1 KGHSH, CDR2 LQKENI. DNA of the CDR3: TGTGCCAGCTCACCAGTGGGGGCGAGTAGCAATCAGCCCCAGCATTTT. Amino acid sequence: CASSPVGASSNQPQHF.

This clone appeared once. The chain combines TRBV5-5 with TRBJ2-1; 8 nucleotides agree with TRBD2. V dropped 0 bases and J dropped 8; count of bases not matched to a gene: 10. The CDR3 has 16 amino acids. Germline V gene sequence: CDR1 SGHKS, CDR2 YYEKEE (reference sequence). Here the CDR3 reads CASSLDPGGARDEQFF. In nucleotides, the CDR3 is TGTGCCAGCAGCTTGGATCCGGGAGGGGCAAGGGATGAGCAGTTCTTC.

This clone occurred a few times. This rearrangement joins TRBV2 to TRBJ2-3; possible D gene TRBD2, 6 bases. The V end was cut by 2 bases, the J end by 0 bases, with 18 bases between. Per the germline V gene, CDR1 is SNHLY and CDR2 is FYNNEI. This CDR3 has 18 amino acids. CDR3 coding DNA: TGTGCCAGCAGTGAATTCGGTGGCGGGACCCTTAGCACAGATACGCAGTATTTT. Protein: CASSEFGGGTLSTDTQYF.

The chain carries TRBV19 and TRBJ1-2, with D possibly matching TRBD1 (5 bases). V was pared by 2 bases and J by 1 base, with 11 bases between. There are 15 residues in the CDR3. CDR1 is LNHDA and CDR2 is SQIVND in the germline V gene (reference sequence). CDR3 protein: CASSILRGYNYGYTF. Here the CDR3 DNA reads TGTGCCAGTAGTATACTAAGGGGATATAACTATGGCTACACCTTC.

This chain links TRBV30 with TRBJ1-1, with 7 bases lining up with TRBD1. V gave up 4 bases and J gave up 0 bases; unmatched junction bases: 5. CDR1 and CDR2 from the germline V gene are GTSNPN and SVGIG (reference sequence). The CDR3 covers 14 residues. The DNA of the CDR3 is TGTGCCTGGAAGGGGGACAGCATGAACACTGAAGCTTTCTTT. Translated: CAWKGDSMNTEAFF.

This clone occurred once. The chain combines TRBV28 with TRBJ1-1; 7 bases fit TRBD1. V trimming: 6 bases; J trimming: 7 bases; junction bases outside the gene matches: 8. The CDR3 length is 13 residues. Looked up from germline, CDR1 is MDHEN and CDR2 is SYDVKM. The CDR3 spells CASSDRVRIEAFF. CDR3 nucleotide sequence: TGTGCCAGCAGCGACAGGGTCCGTATTGAAGCTTTCTTT.

The chain employs TRBV30 and TRBJ2-7; possibly TRBD1 for D (6 bases). The germline gives CDR1 GTSNPN, CDR2 SVGIG (reference sequence). V lost 0 bases and J lost 2, with 8 bases in between. The CDR3 contains 13 residues. CDR3 region: CAWSVRTAYEQYF. CDR3 in DNA: TGTGCCTGGAGTGTCAGGACAGCCTACGAGCAGTACTTC.

The chain employs TRBV9 and TRBJ2-1, with 8 positions matching TRBD2. This CDR3 has 14 amino acids. Germline-derived CDR1 and CDR2 are SGDLS and YYNGEE. With V trimmed by 0 bases and J by 7 bases, 3 bases remained unmatched. CDR3: CASSVVVAGNEQFF. CDR3 in DNA: TGTGCCAGCAGCGTAGTGGTAGCGGGGAATGAGCAGTTCTTC.

This chain joins TRBV27 and TRBJ1-2, with D perhaps TRBD1 (5 bases). The CDR3 loop spans 14 amino acids. Trimming shortened V by 1 base and J by 4 bases, and 10 bases separated the two germline ends. The V gene's germline CDR1 is MNHEY and CDR2 SMNVEV (reference sequence). This CDR3 reads CASSLFVGGYGYTF. In DNA, the CDR3 is TGTGCCAGCAGTTTATTTGTCGGGGGCTATGGCTACACCTTC.

The genes are TRBV30 and TRBJ2-4; 11 bases are shared with TRBD1. J was trimmed by 4 bases and V by 3 bases; bases with no gene match: 8. CDR1 is GTSNPN and CDR2 is SVGIG in the germline V gene (reference sequence). The CDR3 runs to 16 residues. The CDR3 spells CAWRDGQGASKNIQYF. As DNA, the CDR3 is TGTGCCTGGAGGGACGGACAGGGGGCTTCAAAAAACATTCAGTACTTC. The complete variable domain, with remaining parts taken from reference TRBV30 and TRBJ2-4, reads SQTIHQWPATLVQPVGSPLSLECTVEGTSNPNLYWYRQAAGRGLQLLFYSVGIGQISSEVPQNLSASRPQDRQFILSSKKLLLSDSGFYLCAWRDGQGASKNIQYFGAGTRLSVL.

V is TRBV6-1 and J is TRBJ2-7; TRBD2 is a possible D gene (6 bases). Germline V gene data show CDR1 as MNHNS and CDR2 as SASEGT. This CDR3 contains 15 residues. The V end was cut by 1 base, the J end by 2 bases, with 12 bases between. The CDR3 DNA sequence: TGTGCCAGCAGTGAAGAGGAGGGGACGGCCTACGAGCAGTACTTC. It codes for CASSEEEGTAYEQYF.

The genes are TRBV5-6 and TRBJ1-1, with unresolved D. Germline CDR1 SGHDT, CDR2 YYEEEE. The CDR3 spans 14 residues. The ends were cut back, 0 bases at V and 1 base at J, with 7 bases in the middle. CDR3 protein: CASSLASGNTEAFF. In nucleotides, the CDR3 is TGTGCCAGCAGCTTGGCCTCAGGGAACACTGAAGCTTTCTTT.

This sequence joins TRBV2 and TRBJ1-2; TRBD1 agrees at 8 bases. Trimming removed 5 bases from V and 8 bases from J; junction bases left unmatched: 7. The CDR3 length is 13 residues. Per the germline V gene, CDR1 is SNHLY and CDR2 is FYNNEI. The CDR3 spells CASSSQGEGGYTF. The CDR3 DNA reads as TGTGCCAGCAGTTCACAGGGGGAGGGGGGCTACACCTTC.

This clone was counted between two and nine times. V usage is TRBV29-1 and J usage is TRBJ2-5; 11 nucleotides align to TRBD2. The CDR3 is made up of 13 amino acids. Germline V CDR1 and CDR2: SQVTM, ANQGSEA. V lost 7 bases to trimming and J lost 7 bases; unmatched junction nucleotides: 8. The CDR3 DNA is TGCAGCGGCCAGACTAGCGGGACAGCGACCCAGTACTTC. Translating gives CSGQTSGTATQYF.

V gene TRBV7-8 combines with J gene TRBJ2-1, with D perhaps TRBD1 (6 bases). The V end was cut by 7 bases, the J end by 2 bases, with 15 bases between. Germline V gene data show CDR1 as SGHVS and CDR2 as FQNEAQ. The CDR3 length is 15 residues. In DNA form, the CDR3 reads TGTGCCAGCAACTCCGGGACACCTGCCTACAATGAGCAGTTCTTC. The encoded protein is CASNSGTPAYNEQFF.

The gene calls are TRBV19 and TRBJ2-2; tentative D call: TRBD1 (5 bases). The CDR3 runs 14 residues. Trimming took off 5 bases at V and 3 bases at J, with 10 bases between the two ends. Per the germline V gene, CDR1 is LNHDA and CDR2 is SQIVND (reference sequence). The CDR3, as DNA: TGTGCCAGTAGTTCTGTAGGGGACACCGGGGAGCTGTTTTTT. Translating gives CASSSVGDTGELFF. Full variable domain (rest looked up from reference TRBV19 and TRBJ2-2): DGGITQSPKYLFRKEGQNVTLSCEQNLNHDAMYWYRQDPGQGLRLIYYSQIVNDFQKGDIAEGYSVSREKKESFPLTVTSAQKNPTAFYLCASSSVGDTGELFFGEGSRLTVL.

This clone appeared a few times. The chain couples TRBV11-2 to TRBJ1-2, with D perhaps TRBD1 (6 bases). Trimming took 4 bases from V and 9 from J, leaving 15 bases between them. This CDR3 comprises 13 residues. The germline gives CDR1 SGHAT, CDR2 FQNNGV. CDR3 sequence: CASSWTGGGRYTF. The CDR3 DNA follows: TGTGCCAGCAGCTGGACGGGAGGGGGTCGCTACACCTTC.

The V gene is TRBV29-1, the J gene TRBJ1-1; possibly TRBD1 for D (5 bases). This CDR3 is 13 amino acids long. V lost 7 bases to trimming and J lost 1 base, with 13 bases between them. Per germline, CDR1 SQVTM and CDR2 ANQGSEA. CDR3: CSGTQGPNTEAFF. In DNA form, the CDR3 reads TGCAGCGGGACCCAGGGTCCGAACACTGAAGCTTTCTTT.

Notes on this clone: Other nucleotide sequences from this sample produce the same CDR3. The rearrangement joins TRBV9 to TRBJ2-2; D remains ambiguous. CDR1 is SGDLS, CDR2 YYNGEE, per germline. Trimming took off 0 bases at V and 2 bases at J, with 5 bases between the two ends. This CDR3 comprises 14 residues. The CDR3 DNA is TGTGCCAGCAGCGTAGGACTTAACACCGGGGAGCTGTTTTTT. Encoded protein: CASSVGLNTGELFF.

V gene TRBV18 combines with J gene TRBJ1-2; D possibly corresponds to TRBD1 (5 bases). The CDR3 covers 13 residues. In germline, CDR1 is KGHSH, CDR2 LQKENI. The V end was cut by 3 bases, the J end by 7 bases, with 12 bases between. The CDR3 loop is CASSPGQGSGYTF. The CDR3 DNA reads as TGTGCCAGCTCACCGGGGCAGGGAAGTGGCTACACCTTC.

The CDR3 sequence is CASSLGTEYYEQYF. Written as DNA, the CDR3 is TGTGCCAGCAGTTTGGGGACAGAGTACTACGAGCAGTACTTC. This chain joins TRBV28 and TRBJ2-7; 7 nucleotides align to TRBD1. The trim removed 3 bases at V and 3 bases at J, leaving 5 bases unmatched. Per the germline V gene, CDR1 is MDHEN and CDR2 is SYDVKM. This CDR3 comprises 14 residues.

The V gene is TRBV2, the J gene TRBJ2-1; D is unresolved. Per the germline V gene, CDR1 is SNHLY and CDR2 is FYNNEI. The germline V and J ends were trimmed by 9 bases and 6 bases, with 12 bases remaining between them. This CDR3 spans 12 amino acids. The CDR3, as DNA: TGTGCCAGTACGACGCGGATCAATGAGCAGTTCTTC. It specifies CASTTRINEQFF.

In its sample, this clone was seen once. The chain has TRBV7-3 and TRBJ2-3; TRBD2 matches at 10 bases. Per the germline V gene, CDR1 is SGHTA and CDR2 is FQGTGA. The length of the CDR3 is 15 residues. Unmatched junction bases numbered 6, after V lost 2 bases and J lost 7 bases. In nucleotides, the CDR3 is TGTGCCAGCAGCTTATTAGGACTAGCGGCGAATACGCAGTATTTT. Amino acid sequence: CASSLLGLAANTQYF.

This clone was counted a single time. The chain employs TRBV5-6 and TRBJ2-7, with TRBD1 matching over 7 bases. The CDR3 has 17 amino acids. Trimming removed 3 bases from V and 2 bases from J; junction bases left unmatched: 14. The germline CDR1 and CDR2 sequences are SGHDT and YYEEEE. The CDR3 loop reads CASSWGQHTYLTYEQYF. CDR3 DNA: TGTGCCAGCAGCTGGGGACAGCACACCTATTTAACCTACGAGCAGTACTTC.

The chain links TRBV7-9 to TRBJ2-3, with TRBD1 as a possible D gene (6 bases). CDR1 and CDR2 (germline): SEHNR, FQNEAQ (reference sequence). Trimming stripped 3 bases from V and 3 bases from J, with 13 bases between. CDR3 length: 15 amino acids. The CDR3 coding sequence is TGTGCCAGCAGCTTCCCGGGACATCTGACAGATACGCAGTATTTT. It codes for CASSFPGHLTDTQYF.

The chain combines TRBV5-8 with TRBJ1-5, with 7 nucleotides matching TRBD1. The CDR3 has 16 residues. CDR1 and CDR2 from the germline V gene are SGHTS and YDEGEE. After removal of 3 bases from V and 0 bases from J, the junction contained 6 bases not matched to a gene. The CDR3 is CASSWKGQYSNQPQHF. In DNA form, the CDR3 reads TGTGCCAGCAGCTGGAAGGGACAGTATAGCAATCAGCCCCAGCATTTT.

This chain links TRBV27 with TRBJ1-2, with 9 positions matching TRBD1. CDR3 size: 13 residues. V was pared by 8 bases and J by 9 bases, with 10 bases of the junction left unmatched. CDR1 is MNHEY and CDR2 is SMNVEV in the germline V gene (reference sequence). CDR3 residues: CASHSPGQGRYTF. The CDR3 bases are TGTGCCAGCCACTCCCCGGGACAGGGACGCTACACCTTC.